Below are 31 T cell receptor beta chains sequenced from a single sample in a study of cytomegalovirus exposure and HLA in healthy donors. With 60 Vbeta and 13 Jbeta primers, the PCR was carried out. Repertoires were generated with immunoSEQ multiplex PCR, while TCRdb's copy carries only in-frame clones and drops some. The sample records some 140,000 clones, under 85% being singletons. The sequenced material came from PBMCs. These receptors all stem from a young man in good health and CMV-seronegative.

In this sample, this clone turned up once. The rearrangement joins TRBV10-3 to TRBJ1-2, with 12 bases lining up with TRBD1. This CDR3 is built from 15 residues. The trim removed 4 bases at V and 4 bases at J, leaving 4 bases unmatched. Germline CDR1 reads ENHRY; CDR2 reads SYGVKD. CDR3 residues: CAISGGTGGAYGYTF. In DNA form, the CDR3 reads TGTGCCATCAGTGGGGGGACAGGGGGCGCCTATGGCTACACCTTC.

This chain connects TRBV5-1 to TRBJ2-7; TRBD1 agrees at 8 bases. Trimming took 0 bases from V and 4 from J; bases not matched to a gene: 15. The V gene's germline CDR1 is SGHRS and CDR2 YFSETQ. CDR3 length equals 18 residues. This CDR3 reads CASSLERTGTYGGYEQYF. The CDR3 DNA reads as TGCGCCAGCAGCTTGGAACGGACAGGGACCTATGGAGGGTACGAGCAGTACTTC.

V usage is TRBV7-2 and J usage is TRBJ1-2; weak D call: TRBD1 (5 bases). CDR3 length: 12 amino acids. Germline CDR1 SGHTA, CDR2 FQGNSA. The V end was cut by 0 bases, the J end by 13 bases, with 12 bases between. CDR3: CASSLARSGPTF. In nucleotides, the CDR3 is TGTGCCAGCAGCTTAGCGCGTTCAGGGCCCACCTTC.

The gene calls are TRBV25-1 and TRBJ1-1, with 11 bases lining up with TRBD1. The V segment lost 4 bases and the J segment 4 bases; nucleotides outside the gene matches: 8. CDR1 is MGHDK and CDR2 is SYGVNS in the germline V gene. This CDR3 has 16 amino acids. The CDR3 is CASSAPWDRGATEAFF. As DNA, the CDR3 is TGTGCCAGCAGTGCCCCTTGGGACAGGGGGGCCACTGAAGCTTTCTTT.

The J gene is TRBJ1-2, the V gene TRBV2, with no clear D. The CDR3 consists of 11 residues. Trimming removed 10 bases from V and 4 bases from J, with 10 bases in between. Germline V gene data show CDR1 as SNHLY and CDR2 as FYNNEI. CDR3 region: CATGEIYGYTF. In DNA form, the CDR3 reads TGTGCCACCGGGGAAATCTATGGCTACACCTTC. The variable domain in full, completed from reference TRBV2 and TRBJ1-2, reads EPEVTQTPSHQVTQMGQEVILRCVPISNHLYFYWYRQILGQKVEFLVSFYNNEISEKSEIFDDQFSVERPDGSNFTLKIRSTKLEDSAMYFCATGEIYGYTFGSGTRLTVV.

The chain is built from TRBV19 and TRBJ2-2; D may be TRBD2 (5 bases). V gave up 8 bases and J gave up 7 bases, with 11 bases separating them. Germline V lookup: CDR1 LNHDA, CDR2 SQIVND (reference sequence). The CDR3 consists of 12 residues. The CDR3 protein is CASLGVNGELFF. CDR3 DNA: TGTGCCAGTCTCGGGGTAAACGGGGAGCTGTTTTTT.

This rearrangement joins TRBV19 to TRBJ1-1; 7 bases are shared with TRBD1. V shed 11 bases and J 3 bases; nucleotides not matched to a gene: 21. CDR3 length: 17 residues. CDR1 and CDR2 from the germline V gene are LNHDA and SQIVND (reference sequence). Here the CDR3 DNA reads TGTGCCGGTCCCCCCCCGTATCCTCGACAGGGAGACACTGAAGCTTTCTTT. Protein sequence: CAGPPPYPRQGDTEAFF.

The chain couples TRBV19 to TRBJ2-1; 15 bases are shared with TRBD2. This CDR3 region has 16 residues. V gave up 3 bases and J gave up 7 bases; unmatched junction bases: 4. The germline CDR1 and CDR2 sequences are LNHDA and SQIVND (reference sequence). The CDR3 DNA is TGTGCCAGTAGTATGCCGGGACTAGCGGGGGGAAATGAGCAGTTCTTC. It codes for CASSMPGLAGGNEQFF.

The genes are TRBV19 and TRBJ1-5; 8 bases are shared with TRBD1. This CDR3 spans 15 amino acids. J was trimmed by 3 bases and V by 7 bases; bases with no gene match: 8. Germline V gene data show CDR1 as LNHDA and CDR2 as SQIVND (reference sequence). The CDR3 DNA sequence: TGTGCCAGTACGAAGGCAGGGGGCCACAATCAGCCCCAGCATTTT. As protein: CASTKAGGHNQPQHF.

The chain uses TRBV15 and TRBJ2-1, with TRBD2 matching 11 bases. Germline lookup yields CDR1 LNHNV and CDR2 YYDKDF (reference sequence). The CDR3 contains 16 residues. V lost 3 bases and J lost 7; bases outside the gene matches: 8. Here the CDR3 reads CATSRKGGLAVNEQFF. The CDR3 region has the DNA TGTGCCACCAGCAGGAAAGGGGGACTAGCGGTAAATGAGCAGTTCTTC.

Comment on this clone: Additional DNA sequences in this sample encode the identical CDR3. This rearrangement joins TRBV6-1 to TRBJ2-7, with D possibly matching TRBD1 (5 bases). With 6 bases removed from V and 3 bases from J, the gap between germline ends came to 9 bases. This CDR3 contains 12 residues. From germline, CDR1 is MNHNS and CDR2 SASEGT. CDR3 DNA: TGTGCCAGCAGCCAAACAGGCTACGAGCAGTACTTC. This gives the protein CASSQTGYEQYF.

The chain recombines TRBV5-1 with TRBJ2-3, with D possibly matching TRBD2 (7 bases). Germline-derived CDR1 and CDR2 are SGHRS and YFSETQ. The CDR3 totals 16 residues. The V and J ends lost 4 bases and 1 base respectively, with 16 bases between them. CDR3 amino acids: CASSITPGGRTDTQYF. As DNA, the CDR3 is TGCGCCAGCAGCATCACCCCCGGGGGGCGCACAGATACGCAGTATTTT.

This clone was observed a few times. A junction end diverges from the germline sequence, so it may reflect a read error. V gene TRBV7-8 combines with J gene TRBJ1-3, with 8 bases lining up with TRBD1. This CDR3 comprises 15 residues. Germline lookup yields CDR1 SGHVS and CDR2 FQNEAQ. CDR3 nucleotide sequence: TGTGCCAGCAGTTTAGGCAGGGGGCCTGGAAACACCATATATTTT. It encodes CASSLGRGPGNTIYF.

The J gene is TRBJ2-1, the V gene TRBV13, with D possibly being TRBD2 (5 bases). Germline V gene sequence: CDR1 PRHDT, CDR2 FYEKMQ (reference sequence). The CDR3 has 16 residues. V was pared by 0 bases and J by 2 bases, with 11 bases between. The CDR3 region is CASSLGSGSPYNEQFF. In nucleotides, the CDR3 is TGTGCCAGCAGCTTAGGATCGGGGTCCCCCTACAATGAGCAGTTCTTC.

There are a few counts of this clone. The rearrangement joins TRBV7-2 to TRBJ2-5, with unresolved D. Trimming took 2 bases from V and 5 from J, leaving 12 bases between them. Germline V gene data show CDR1 as SGHTA and CDR2 as FQGNSA. This CDR3 comprises 14 residues. Here the CDR3 reads CASSLSGSGETQYF. The CDR3 bases are TGTGCCAGCAGCTTATCCGGATCCGGGGAGACCCAGTACTTC.

The chain links TRBV7-9 to TRBJ1-2, with TRBD1 as a possible D gene (6 bases). The germline V gene has CDR1 SEHNR and CDR2 FQNEAQ (reference sequence). With 1 base removed from V and 7 bases from J, the gap between germline ends came to 16 bases. This CDR3 region has 15 residues. The CDR3: CASSLGTAGPLGYTF. For the CDR3, the DNA is TGTGCCAGCAGCTTAGGGACAGCCGGTCCCCTTGGCTACACCTTC.

This chain joins TRBV15 and TRBJ2-2, with TRBD1 matching 9 bases. Germline values: CDR1 LNHNV, CDR2 YYDKDF (reference sequence). This CDR3 is 16 amino acids long. V lost 4 bases to trimming and J lost 7 bases; unmatched junction nucleotides: 10. CDR3: CATSKFGQGRGGELFF. The CDR3 DNA is TGTGCCACCAGCAAGTTCGGACAGGGGCGGGGCGGGGAGCTGTTTTTT.

The chain uses TRBV4-2 and TRBJ2-1; maybe TRBD2 (6 bases). Germline V lookup: CDR1 LGHNA, CDR2 YNFKEQ. Trimming took off 3 bases at V and 6 bases at J, with 21 bases between the two ends. The CDR3 runs 17 residues. CDR3 in DNA: TGTGCCAGCAGCCAGGGGGTGGTGGGTAGCGGTCTCAATGAGCAGTTCTTC. Amino acid sequence: CASSQGVVGSGLNEQFF.

This clone has a handful of counts. The chain joins TRBV7-3 to TRBJ2-2; no clear D gene. The CDR3 runs to 13 residues. The V end lost 0 bases, the J end lost 6 bases, and 5 bases lay between the germline ends. Germline V gives CDR1 SGHTA, CDR2 FQGTGA. The CDR3 spells CASSLTGAGELFF. Written as DNA, the CDR3 is TGTGCCAGCAGCTTAACGGGCGCCGGGGAGCTGTTTTTT.

The rearrangement uses TRBV19 and TRBJ1-1; D is unclear. CDR1 is LNHDA, CDR2 SQIVND, per germline (reference sequence). Trimming cost V 1 base and J 6 bases, with 18 bases left between them. This CDR3 has 16 amino acids. CDR3 region: CASSIGLLFVRAEAFF. The CDR3 DNA reads as TGTGCCAGTAGTATAGGTCTCTTATTTGTCCGGGCTGAAGCTTTCTTT.

This clone was seen a handful of times. V and J are TRBV27 and TRBJ1-1, with D possibly TRBD1 on 6 matching bases. Germline-derived CDR1 and CDR2 are MNHEY and SMNVEV (reference sequence). V gave up 0 bases and J gave up 0 bases, with 8 bases separating them. The CDR3 loop spans 15 amino acids. The CDR3 is CASSLSTGMNTEAFF. In DNA form, the CDR3 reads TGTGCCAGCAGTTTATCAACAGGGATGAACACTGAAGCTTTCTTT.

The chain links TRBV30 to TRBJ2-4, with 7 positions matching TRBD1. This CDR3 is 14 amino acids long. V shed 3 bases and J 9 bases; nucleotides not matched to a gene: 11. The germline V gene has CDR1 GTSNPN and CDR2 SVGIG (reference sequence). CDR3 coding DNA: TGTGCCTGGAGGGTTGAGGGGGCACAAAGCATTCAGTACTTC. The encoded protein is CAWRVEGAQSIQYF.

This rearrangement joins TRBV7-9 to TRBJ2-7, with 7 bases aligning to TRBD2. Unmatched junction bases numbered 5, after V lost 7 bases and J lost 2 bases. Germline CDR1 SEHNR, CDR2 FQNEAQ (reference sequence). The length of the CDR3 is 13 residues. In DNA, the CDR3 is TGTGCCAGCAATGGGGAGGGAACCTACGAGCAGTACTTC. The encoded protein is CASNGEGTYEQYF.

This clone has just a few counts. The chain combines TRBV6-1 with TRBJ2-5; 7 nucleotides agree with TRBD1. With the DNA end fitting TRBJ2-7 better, the J assignment may be wrong. The CDR3 has 13 amino acids. The germline gives CDR1 MNHNS, CDR2 SASEGT. CDR3: CASRETGRNEQYF. In nucleotides, the CDR3 is TGTGCCAGCAGAGAGACAGGGCGGAACGAGCAGTACTTC.

The V and J genes are TRBV28 and TRBJ2-4, with TRBD1 matching 8 bases. The germline gives CDR1 MDHEN, CDR2 SYDVKM. The CDR3 sequence is 14 residues long. Germline trimming cut 3 bases from V and 5 bases from J; bases unmatched to any gene: 3. The DNA of the CDR3 is TGTGCCAGCAGTTTCCGGACAGGGCAAAACATTCAGTACTTC. It is translated as CASSFRTGQNIQYF.

This sequence joins TRBV18 and TRBJ2-7; D is uncertain. The V and J ends lost 3 bases and 1 base respectively, with 4 bases between them. This CDR3 spans 12 amino acids. Germline CDR1 is KGHSH and CDR2 is LQKENI. The CDR3 sequence: CASSPNSYEQYF. In DNA, the CDR3 is TGTGCCAGCTCACCCAATTCCTACGAGCAGTACTTC.

The rearrangement joins TRBV5-1 to TRBJ2-7; D may be TRBD1 (5 bases). Looked up from germline, CDR1 is SGHRS and CDR2 is YFSETQ. This CDR3 has 14 residues. V lost 4 bases and J lost 3, with 14 bases in between. The CDR3 loop reads CASSAVGAGYEQYF. CDR3 in DNA: TGCGCCAGCAGCGCGGTAGGGGCAGGCTACGAGCAGTACTTC. The full variable domain, with the rest looked up from reference TRBV5-1 and TRBJ2-7, is KAGVTQTPRYLIKTRGQQVTLSCSPISGHRSVSWYQQTPGQGLQFLFEYFSETQRNKGNFPGRFSGRQFSNSRSEMNVSTLELGDSALYLCASSAVGAGYEQYFGPGTRLTVT.

This clone was counted a single time. The chain recombines TRBV7-2 with TRBJ2-7, with 10 bases fitting TRBD1. J gave up 6 bases and V 5 bases, and 10 bases lay outside the gene matches. CDR3 length: 15 residues. CDR1 is SGHTA, CDR2 FQGNSA, per germline. Here the CDR3 reads CASSLRDRGGREQYF. The CDR3 nucleotides read TGTGCCAGCAGCCTCCGGGACAGGGGAGGGCGCGAGCAGTACTTC.

This chain joins TRBV29-1 and TRBJ1-4, with D tentatively TRBD1 (6 bases). The CDR3 has 13 residues. Looked up from germline, CDR1 is SQVTM and CDR2 is ANQGSEA. V was cut by 7 bases and J by 8 bases, with 17 bases left in between. The CDR3 sequence is CSAGGQPGEKLFF. CDR3 DNA: TGCAGCGCCGGAGGACAGCCCGGGGAAAAACTGTTTTTT.

CDR3 sequence (DNA): TGTGCCAGCAGCCCTCTTCCAGAAACTAATGAAAAACTGTTTTTT. It is translated as CASSPLPETNEKLFF. This sequence joins TRBV9 and TRBJ1-4; no reliable D call. The V end was cut by 4 bases, the J end by 1 base, with 11 bases between. Germline V gives CDR1 SGDLS, CDR2 YYNGEE. CDR3 length: 15 amino acids.

The genes are TRBV30 and TRBJ2-7, with D tentatively TRBD1 (6 bases). The CDR3 consists of 12 residues. Germline V lookup: CDR1 GTSNPN, CDR2 SVGIG (reference sequence). Trimming left V 0 bases short and J 4 bases short, with 7 bases between. CDR3 in amino acids: CAWSVDRYEQYF. The CDR3, as DNA: TGTGCCTGGAGTGTGGACAGATACGAGCAGTACTTC.